The 14 T cell receptor beta chains below were found in one sample sequenced in a study of cytomegalovirus exposure and HLA in healthy donors. Vbeta (60) and Jbeta (13) primers were used in the PCR. Sequenced by immunoSEQ multiplex PCR; TCRdb stores in-frame clones only, minus some. Counted here are around 90,000 clones, approximately 80% occurring once; the ten biggest clones make up under 4%. The source material was PBMCs. The receptors were gathered from a male donor in good health and CMV-seropositive.

The chain joins TRBV2 to TRBJ1-1; D may be TRBD1 (6 bases). The CDR3 extends over 14 amino acids. Germline CDR1 reads SNHLY; CDR2 reads FYNNEI. V lost 6 bases to trimming and J lost 1 base, with 12 bases between them. The CDR3 sequence: CASRAGTPNTEAFF. DNA of the CDR3: TGTGCCAGCAGGGCCGGGACACCGAACACTGAAGCTTTCTTT.

This clone was detected only a few times. The same CDR3 also results from other DNA sequences found in this sample. V usage is TRBV7-9 and J usage is TRBJ2-1; D possibly corresponds to TRBD1 (5 bases). Germline CDR1 reads SEHNR; CDR2 reads FQNEAQ (reference sequence). The V and J ends lost 2 bases and 6 bases respectively, with 5 bases between them. The CDR3 loop spans 12 amino acids. The CDR3 DNA follows: TGTGCCAGCAGCTTACAGGGCAATGAGCAGTTCTTC. Translation gives CASSLQGNEQFF.

The chain carries TRBV5-6 and TRBJ1-2; D is ambiguous. Germline V CDR1 and CDR2: SGHDT, YYEEEE. Between the trimmed V and J ends, which lost 3 bases and 4 bases, there was a span of 13 bases. CDR3 size: 14 residues. This CDR3 reads CASSSGRRPYGYTF. CDR3 DNA: TGTGCCAGCAGCTCTGGCCGGCGGCCCTATGGCTACACCTTC. Full variable domain (rest looked up from reference TRBV5-6 and TRBJ1-2): DAGVTQSPTHLIKTRGQQVTLRCSPKSGHDTVSWYQQALGQGPQFIFQYYEEEERQRGNFPDRFSGHQFPNYSSELNVNALLLGDSALYLCASSSGRRPYGYTFGSGTRLTVV.

CDR3 protein: CASSFGGGEQYF. The CDR3 DNA reads TGTGCCAGCAGCTTCGGGGGTGGCGAGCAGTACTTC. The rearrangement links TRBV5-6 to TRBJ2-7; D possibly corresponds to TRBD2 (6 bases). The V gene's germline CDR1 is SGHDT and CDR2 YYEEEE. This CDR3 region has 12 residues. V was shortened by 2 bases and J by 6 bases, with 9 bases between the two germline ends. Full variable domain (missing parts from reference TRBV5-6 and TRBJ2-7): DAGVTQSPTHLIKTRGQQVTLRCSPKSGHDTVSWYQQALGQGPQFIFQYYEEEERQRGNFPDRFSGHQFPNYSSELNVNALLLGDSALYLCASSFGGGEQYFGPGTRLTVT.

About this clone: Germline and junction disagree at one end, which may indicate a read error. The chain combines TRBV25-1 with TRBJ1-1; TRBD1 might be the D (5 bases). The CDR3 length is 17 residues. Germline-derived CDR1 and CDR2 are MGHDK and SYGVNS. CDR3 nucleotide sequence: TGTGACAGCAGTGAATCGAGTCTAGGGGCGATGAACACTGAAGCTTTCTTT. Its protein product is CDSSESSLGAMNTEAFF.

The V gene is TRBV29-1, the J gene TRBJ2-7; possibly TRBD1 for D (6 bases). Trimming took 4 bases from V and 3 from J, leaving 13 bases between them. The CDR3 spans 13 residues. CDR1 and CDR2 from the germline V gene are SQVTM and ANQGSEA. The CDR3 is CSVVGAGVYEQYF. CDR3 DNA sequence: TGCAGCGTTGTGGGTGCAGGGGTCTACGAGCAGTACTTC.

The V gene is TRBV15, the J gene TRBJ1-1, with unresolved D. Trimming removed 3 bases at V and 3 bases at J, with 11 bases between. The CDR3 has 14 residues. Germline V gene data show CDR1 as LNHNV and CDR2 as YYDKDF (reference sequence). CDR3 bases: TGTGCCACCAGCAGGGTTACTCGTGACACTGAAGCTTTCTTT. Residues: CATSRVTRDTEAFF.

The chain has TRBV5-4 and TRBJ2-1, with 15 bases lining up with TRBD2. The CDR3 totals 19 residues. Germline CDR1 reads SGHNT; CDR2 reads YYREEE (reference sequence). The ends lost 5 bases at V and 7 bases at J; junction bases unmatched: 16. CDR3 loop: CASSRTSGGASFSRNEQFF. The CDR3 bases are TGTGCCAGCAGTCGGACTAGCGGGGGGGCCAGTTTTTCGCGAAATGAGCAGTTCTTC. Full variable domain (remainder filled in from reference TRBV5-4 and TRBJ2-1): ETGVTQSPTHLIKTRGQQVTLRCSSQSGHNTVSWYQQALGQGPQFIFQYYREEENGRGNFPPRFSGLQFPNYSSELNVNALELDDSALYLCASSRTSGGASFSRNEQFFGPGTRLTVL.

J is TRBJ2-1 and V is TRBV2; TRBD1 agrees at 7 bases. CDR1 is SNHLY and CDR2 is FYNNEI in the germline V gene. The trim removed 4 bases at V and 8 bases at J, leaving 2 bases unmatched. This CDR3 is built from 12 residues. This CDR3 is CASSVGQDEQFF. The CDR3 nucleotides read TGTGCCAGCAGTGTCGGACAGGATGAGCAGTTCTTC.

The genes are TRBV5-1 and TRBJ2-3; D remains unclear. With 4 bases removed from V and 0 bases from J, the gap between germline ends came to 6 bases. The CDR3 has 13 residues. Looked up from germline, CDR1 is SGHRS and CDR2 is YFSETQ. The CDR3 here is CASSPTSTDTQYF. The CDR3 DNA follows: TGCGCCAGCAGCCCCACTAGCACAGATACGCAGTATTTT.

The chain is built from TRBV2 and TRBJ1-1; D not resolved. V lost 10 bases to trimming and J lost 7 bases, with 7 bases between them. Germline assignment: CDR1 SNHLY and CDR2 FYNNEI. The CDR3 is 9 residues long. The CDR3 DNA reads TGTGCCACCGGGGTTGAAGCTTTCTTT. Translating gives CATGVEAFF. The full variable domain, completed using reference TRBV2 and TRBJ1-1, is EPEVTQTPSHQVTQMGQEVILRCVPISNHLYFYWYRQILGQKVEFLVSFYNNEISEKSEIFDDQFSVERPDGSNFTLKIRSTKLEDSAMYFCATGVEAFFGQGTRLTVV.

This chain uses TRBV30 with TRBJ1-1; possibly TRBD1 for D (5 bases). This CDR3 is built from 14 residues. V lost 0 bases, J lost 6 bases, and 14 bases lay in between. Per the germline V gene, CDR1 is GTSNPN and CDR2 is SVGIG (reference sequence). The CDR3 coding sequence is TGTGCCTGGAGTGTAGTGGGGCAGCGGGCTGAAGCTTTCTTT. It codes for CAWSVVGQRAEAFF.

V usage is TRBV5-1 and J usage is TRBJ2-6; 7 nucleotides match TRBD1. The CDR3 consists of 17 residues. The V and J ends lost 2 bases and 2 bases, in that order; junction bases with no gene match: 7. CDR1 SGHRS and CDR2 YFSETQ come from the germline V gene. For the CDR3, the DNA is TGCGCCAGCAGCTTACCCTTGACAGGGACTGGGGCCAACGTCCTGACTTTC. Its translation: CASSLPLTGTGANVLTF.

The rearrangement links TRBV7-9 to TRBJ1-5; D unclear. With 6 bases removed from V and 0 bases from J, the gap between germline ends came to 9 bases. CDR3 length equals 14 residues. Per germline, CDR1 SEHNR and CDR2 FQNEAQ (reference sequence). CDR3 nucleotides: TGTGCCAGCAGTCCCCCAAATAGCAATCAGCCCCAGCATTTT. Translated: CASSPPNSNQPQHF.